The rows below give T cell receptor beta chains drawn from one sample of a study of T cell repertoires in cytomegalovirus infection. One entry per CDR3 protein, called by TCRdb with MiXCR from the reads. Of roughly 280,000 distinct CDR3 sequences in the sample, 8% to 9.5% were seen once. Sequences were obtained from PBMCs. Source of these receptors: a human donor in good health (CMV status not recorded). Some clones in this sample may be carry-over from other donors' samples. CDR3s include the opening cysteine and the closing phenylalanine or tryptophan. A D gene is named only where the DNA matches it firmly. Expanded clones get a size class; other rows say once, few or many, or leave the size out.

j_call clone_size d_call v_call cdr3_aa cdr3_nt
TRBJ2-1 - TRBD1 TRBV19 CASSTDQGQGDYNEQFF TGTGCCAGTAGTACCGATCAGGGACAGGGGGACTACAATGAGCAGTTCTTC
TRBJ1-2 many - TRBV7-2 CASSLFAGTNYGYTF TGTGCCAGCAGCTTATTTGCAGGGACAAACTATGGCTACACCTTC
TRBJ2-2 - TRBD2 TRBV19 CASSMLSGTNTGELFF TGTGCCAGTAGTATGTTGAGCGGGACGAACACCGGGGAGCTGTTTTTT
TRBJ2-1 many TRBD2 TRBV27 CASSSISAIAGGGGEQFF TGTGCCAGCAGTTCCATCTCAGCCATAGCGGGGGGGGGAGGGGAGCAGTTCTTC
TRBJ2-1 few - TRBV15 CATSRVGNEQFF TGTGCCACCAGCAGAGTGGGCAATGAGCAGTTCTTC
TRBJ2-3 many TRBD1 TRBV30 CAWKQGAGWQYF TGTGCCTGGAAGCAGGGGGCCGGATGGCAGTATTTT
TRBJ1-6 many TRBD1 TRBV12-3/TRBV12-4 CASSPTGGYAPLHF TGTGCCAGCAGTCCTACAGGGGGCTATGCACCCCTCCACTTT
TRBJ1-1 many - TRBV7-6 CASSWDASTEAFF TGTGCCAGCAGCTGGGACGCCTCCACTGAAGCTTTCTTT
TRBJ1-1 many - TRBV7-2 CASSLGVGRGTEAFF TGTGCCAGCAGCTTAGGGGTTGGGAGGGGCACTGAAGCTTTCTTT
TRBJ1-6 few - TRBV5-1 CASSLVEGGGNSPLHF TGCGCCAGCAGCTTGGTAGAGGGGGGAGGAAATTCACCCCTCCACTTT
TRBJ1-1 few - TRBV28 CANQRGPGTEAFF TGTGCCAACCAGAGGGGTCCCGGGACTGAAGCTTTCTTT
TRBJ1-5 many - TRBV5-6 CASSLGGHSNQPQHF TGTGCCAGCAGCTTAGGGGGTCATAGCAATCAGCCCCAGCATTTT
TRBJ1-6 - - TRBV7-2 CAILRAGDTRDSPLHF TGTGCCATCTTGAGGGCTGGGGACACAAGGGATTCACCCCTCCACTTT
TRBJ1-3 many - TRBV7-2 CASSLRGGSGNTIYF TGTGCCAGCAGCTTAAGAGGGGGCTCTGGAAACACCATATATTTT
TRBJ2-3 many - TRBV7-6 CASSSRPPRERGDTQYF TGTGCCAGCAGCTCCCGACCCCCACGGGAGAGGGGAGATACGCAGTATTTT
TRBJ1-1 many - TRBV4-2 CASSQDSGTRNTEAFF TGTGCCAGCAGCCAAGACAGTGGGACAAGGAACACTGAAGCTTTCTTT
TRBJ2-7 many TRBD1 TRBV11-2 CASSFQGQGAGTGEQYF TGTGCCAGCAGCTTCCAAGGACAGGGGGCGGGGACGGGCGAGCAGTACTTC
TRBJ1-1 many - TRBV28 CASTIADRRAFF TGTGCCAGCACCATAGCGGACAGAAGGGCTTTCTTT
TRBJ2-1 many - TRBV5-6 CASSPTPRISYNEQFF TGTGCCAGCAGTCCCACCCCCCGGATTTCCTACAATGAGCAGTTCTTC
TRBJ1-2 few - TRBV28 CASSSRTLGYTF TGTGCCAGCAGTTCACGGACCCTAGGCTACACCTTC
TRBJ2-1 few TRBD1 TRBV6-2/TRBV6-3 CASSTGLRRDSNYNEQFF TGTGCCAGCAGTACGGGTCTCCGCCGGGACAGCAATTACAATGAGCAGTTCTTC
TRBJ1-2 few - TRBV6-2/TRBV6-3 CASTYSGRTYGYTF TGTGCCAGCACTTACTCAGGCAGAACCTATGGCTACACCTTC
TRBJ2-3 - - TRBV9 CASSPRQGGADTQYF TGTGCCAGCAGCCCCCGACAGGGAGGGGCAGATACGCAGTATTTT
TRBJ2-7 many TRBD1 TRBV7-2 CASSLRDRAHQLAYEQYF TGTGCCAGCAGCTTACGAGACAGGGCCCACCAGCTGGCCTACGAGCAGTACTTC
TRBJ2-2 many TRBD1 TRBV7-8 CASSKAHRGNGELFF TGTGCCAGCAGCAAAGCCCACAGGGGCAACGGGGAGCTGTTTTTT
TRBJ1-6 - - TRBV12-3/TRBV12-4 CASSPTYNSPLHF TGTGCCAGCAGTCCCACCTATAATTCACCCCTCCACTTT
TRBJ1-3 few TRBD1 TRBV7-2 CASSLNGRGLFSGGNTIYF TGTGCCAGCAGCCTAAACGGCAGGGGGCTGTTTTCGGGTGGAAACACCATATATTTT
TRBJ2-5 many TRBD1 TRBV20-1 CSARVVQGSLQETQYF TGCAGTGCTAGAGTTGTACAGGGGAGCCTCCAAGAGACCCAGTACTTC
TRBJ1-6 - TRBD1 TRBV29-1 CSVRDREFSPLHF TGCAGCGTCCGGGACAGGGAGTTTTCACCCCTCCACTTT
TRBJ2-7 few TRBD2 TRBV6-2/TRBV6-3 CASSYSASGTTYEQYF TGTGCCAGCAGTTACTCGGCTAGCGGGACCACCTACGAGCAGTACTTC
TRBJ2-7 many - TRBV28 CASMSYEQYF TGTGCCAGCATGTCGTACGAGCAGTACTTC
TRBJ2-1 - TRBD2 TRBV6-1 CASSYRGGAYNEQFF TGTGCCAGCAGTTACCGGGGGGGTGCGTACAATGAGCAGTTCTTC
TRBJ2-5 many TRBD1 TRBV29-1 CSGRQGEETQYF TGCAGCGGAAGACAGGGCGAAGAGACCCAGTACTTC
TRBJ2-5 few TRBD2 TRBV20-1 CSARGTSGRLVPTQYF TGCAGTGCTAGAGGGACTAGCGGCCGCCTAGTTCCGACCCAGTACTTC
TRBJ2-7 many - TRBV20-1 CSASSGLSYEQYF TGCAGTGCTAGTTCTGGGTTAAGCTACGAGCAGTACTTC